This entry lists 5 T cell receptor beta chains sequenced from one sample in a study of blood T cell repertoires in COVID-19. Measured with immunoSEQ multiplex PCR; TCRdb has only the in-frame clones, and not every one. The sample carries a few hundred thousand clones, approximately 89% recorded once. The sequencing input was peripheral blood. The source is a woman in her 50s with COVID-19, enrolled during active disease.

The sample holds one count of this clone. The chain is built from TRBV5-1 and TRBJ2-3; 11 nucleotides align to TRBD2. Looked up from germline, CDR1 is SGHRS and CDR2 is YFSETQ. Unmatched junction bases numbered 2, after V lost 3 bases and J lost 2 bases. The length of the CDR3 is 15 residues. The CDR3 loop is CASSYSGGATDTQYF. As DNA, the CDR3 is TGCGCCAGCAGCTATAGCGGGGGGGCCACAGATACGCAGTATTTT.

The chain links TRBV6-5 to TRBJ1-2; D is unresolved. Germline CDR1 is MNHEY and CDR2 is SVGAGI. Trimming took 4 bases from V and 8 from J, leaving 14 bases between them. CDR3 length: 13 residues. The CDR3 nucleotides are TGTGCCAGCAGTTCAACAACAGACCTAGGCTACACCTTC. This sequence encodes CASSSTTDLGYTF.

The CDR3 loop is CASTPGSYEQYF. The CDR3 nucleotides are TGTGCCAGTACCCCGGGGTCCTACGAGCAGTACTTC. V and J are TRBV19 and TRBJ2-7, with D perhaps matching TRBD2 (5 bases). The V gene lost 7 bases and the J gene lost 1 base, with 8 bases spanning the gap. CDR1 LNHDA and CDR2 SQIVND come from the germline V gene (reference sequence). CDR3 size: 12 residues.

This sequence joins TRBV2 and TRBJ1-5; perhaps TRBD1 as D (6 bases). The CDR3 loop spans 15 amino acids. Germline assignment: CDR1 SNHLY and CDR2 FYNNEI. Trimming pared 4 bases from V and 3 bases from J, leaving 13 bases between. The CDR3 sequence is CASSGVRGPNQPQHF. The CDR3, as DNA: TGTGCCAGCAGTGGGGTCAGGGGCCCCAATCAGCCCCAGCATTTT.

The rearrangement joins TRBV7-9 to TRBJ2-7, with 11 bases that match TRBD2. This CDR3 is built from 12 residues. Germline CDR1 reads SEHNR; CDR2 reads FQNEAQ (reference sequence). J was trimmed by 9 bases and V by 5 bases; bases with no gene match: 3. This chain's CDR3 is CASSRLAGPQYF. CDR3 nucleotide sequence: TGTGCCAGCAGCAGACTAGCGGGGCCGCAGTACTTC.